This TCR beta chain was identified during a study of memory CD4+ T cells and cytomegalovirus serostatus. Study outcomes and limitations: CMV serostatus prediction reached median AUC approximately 0.95, or 0.91 with US-trained model. Suggested: most of the CMV-linked TCR signature lies in CD4+ memory cells.

Single viable CD3+CD4+CD8-CD45RO+ cells were sorted as the memory CD4+ T cells. Clones were read by immunoSEQ multiplex PCR, and TCRdb kept only the in-frame ones, dropping some. This table has tens of thousands of clones, around 76% appearing once. Trimming pared 6 bases from V and 1 base from J, leaving 18 bases between. Per the germline V gene, CDR1 is SQVTM and CDR2 is ANQGSEA. The CDR3 has 15 amino acids. A note on this clone: The antigen is not known.

This chain connects TRBV29-1 to TRBJ1-1; tentative D call: TRBD1 (6 bases). This sequence originates from an adult in good health and CMV-seronegative. Sequencing used memory CD4+ T cells from blood. In nucleotides, the CDR3 is TGCAGCGTCATTAGTAGGGACACCCCGAACACTGAAGCTTTCTTT. Translation: CSVISRDTPNTEAFF.